This TCR beta chain was found in a study of blood T cell repertoires in COVID-19. On the study more broadly: Some COVID-19 samples were acute and others convalescent; all came from the United States, Italy and Spain. In each case, the material was cDNA or gDNA derived from T cells, B-cell-depleted T cells, or PBMCs.

In germline, CDR1 is SGHDN, CDR2 FVKESK. The CDR3 is 16 amino acids. The V and J ends lost 2 bases and 6 bases, in that order; junction bases with no gene match: 11. The authors' processing: Cell counts per sample came from amplifying reference gene primers. The method was immunoSEQ multiplex PCR; TCRdb's version includes in-frame clones alone and lacks a portion of them. V, J and clone size derive from that table, while D and trimming were established from the DNA sequence. This table holds fewer than 350,000 clones, 65% to 90% found once. The chain recombines TRBV14 with TRBJ2-7; 9 nucleotides agree with TRBD2. Sequenced material: peripheral blood. This clonotype originated in a human donor in a cohort sampled during active COVID-19. DNA of the CDR3: TGTGCCAGCAGCCAACTCCGAGCGGGGGGTCGTGGCGAGCAGTACTTC. It translates to CASSQLRAGGRGEQYF.